This T cell receptor (beta chain) is drawn from a study of cytomegalovirus exposure and HLA in healthy donors. Findings and caveats of the study: Follow-up analysis later connected one missense variant in DCLRE1C with trimming of TCR beta V- and J-genes. Most CMV-associated TCR beta chains were later found to appear HLA-restricted. Most TCR sequences were rare, but some public TCRs occurred in many donors. In all likelihood, a cluster of highly shared sequence variants was a sequencing artifact.

In regard to this clone: What it recognizes is unknown.

From germline, CDR1 is SGHTA and CDR2 FQGTGA. The CDR3 has 18 amino acids. V shed 0 bases, J shed 6 bases, and the junction held 11 bases outside the gene matches. Vbeta (60) and Jbeta (13) primers were used in the PCR. Sequencing used immunoSEQ multiplex PCR; TCRdb keeps in-frame clones, though not all of them. The table has 180,000 or so clones, 70% to 85% seen once. The sequence was collected from a boy between 2 and 15 years old in good health and CMV-seronegative. V usage is TRBV7-3 and J usage is TRBJ2-1; 10 bases align to TRBD1. The sequenced sample consisted of PBMCs. The CDR3 is CASSLTAPGGQGRNEQFF. The CDR3 DNA reads as TGTGCCAGCAGCTTAACCGCCCCTGGGGGACAGGGGCGCAATGAGCAGTTCTTC.